This TCR beta chain emerged from a study of shared clonotypes between healthy human individuals. Findings and limits, study-wide: Investigators expected sequencing depth to affect clonotype sharing among donors.

Note on this clone: Its cognate antigen is unknown.

At a deep level, the assay was run. Input per replicate PCR of unsorted PBMC was about 300 ng DNA, corresponding to tens of thousands of T cell genomes. Measured with immunoSEQ multiplex PCR; TCRdb has only the in-frame clones, and not every one. The sample has roughly 500,000 clones, about 78% seen once. Germline CDR1 reads SQVTM; CDR2 reads ANQGSEA. There are 11 residues in the CDR3. V lost 6 bases and J lost 9; bases outside the gene matches: 7. The V and J genes are TRBV29-1 and TRBJ2-7, with TRBD1 identical over 8 bases. What was sequenced was PBMCs. The sequence came from a woman in her forties in good health. Some clones in this sample may be carry-over from other donors' samples. The CDR3 here is CSVDGQGSQYF. The CDR3 coding sequence is TGCAGCGTGGACGGACAGGGTTCGCAGTACTTC.